These 8 T cell receptor beta chains came from one sample sequenced in a study of blood T cell repertoires in COVID-19. Data came from immunoSEQ multiplex PCR; TCRdb stores just in-frame clones and leaves some out. The sample holds 540,000 or so clones, about 88% seen once. The material sequenced was peripheral blood. The receptor source for this set is a woman aged 45-60 years with COVID-19, enrolled during active disease.

The rearrangement joins TRBV6-2 or TRBV6-3 to TRBJ1-1; 8 positions agree with TRBD1. Germline-derived CDR1 and CDR2 are MNHEY and SVGEGT. V lost 4 bases, J lost 8 bases, and 12 bases stayed unmatched. The CDR3 has 15 amino acids. The CDR3 coding sequence is TGTGCCAGCAGTTCTCGGGACAGGTCCTTTTTGGAAGCTTTCTTT. Translated, it gives CASSSRDRSFLEAFF.

The chain employs TRBV7-9 and TRBJ1-1, with D unresolved. CDR3 length: 14 residues. Looked up from germline, CDR1 is SEHNR and CDR2 is FQNEAQ (reference sequence). Trimming left V 5 bases short and J 4 bases short, with 14 bases between. The CDR3 sequence is CASSAWPEGTEAFF. The CDR3 nucleotides read TGTGCCAGCAGCGCCTGGCCTGAGGGCACTGAAGCTTTCTTT.

V usage is TRBV12-3 or TRBV12-4 and J usage is TRBJ2-2; D is undetermined. The V and J ends lost 4 bases and 3 bases respectively, with 3 bases between them. CDR3 length equals 12 residues. The CDR3 spells CASSYYTGELFF. The DNA for the CDR3 is TGTGCCAGCAGTTACTACACCGGGGAGCTGTTTTTT.

The V and J genes are TRBV5-1 and TRBJ1-2; no clear D gene. CDR3 size: 13 residues. Germline V gene lookup returns CDR1 SGHRS and CDR2 YFSETQ. Trimming left V 1 base short and J 2 bases short, with 6 bases between. For the CDR3, the DNA is TGCGCCAGCAGCTTGAACACGAACTATGGCTACACCTTC. Translation: CASSLNTNYGYTF.

The rearrangement uses TRBV6-1 and TRBJ1-2, with D possibly matching TRBD1 (6 bases). The V end was cut by 1 base, the J end by 5 bases, with 8 bases between. CDR1 and CDR2 (germline): MNHNS, SASEGT. The CDR3 spans 13 residues. Here the CDR3 DNA reads TGTGCCAGCAGTGAAGGGACAGCTTATGGCTACACCTTC. This translates into CASSEGTAYGYTF.

The rearrangement links TRBV2 to TRBJ2-1; possibly TRBD2 for D (5 bases). V lost 5 bases, J lost 0 bases, and 17 bases lay in between. This CDR3 has 17 residues. Per the germline V gene, CDR1 is SNHLY and CDR2 is FYNNEI. The CDR3 nucleotides read TGTGCCAGCAGTTCTGGACTGTCCGAGAGCTCCTACAATGAGCAGTTCTTC. It yields the protein CASSSGLSESSYNEQFF. The full variable domain, with the rest looked up from reference TRBV2 and TRBJ2-1, is EPEVTQTPSHQVTQMGQEVILRCVPISNHLYFYWYRQILGQKVEFLVSFYNNEISEKSEIFDDQFSVERPDGSNFTLKIRSTKLEDSAMYFCASSSGLSESSYNEQFFGPGTRLTVL.

Comments on this clone: Compared with germline, one end of the junction differs, possibly owing to a read error. This rearrangement joins TRBV7-8 to TRBJ2-7; D is possibly TRBD2 (7 bases). In germline, CDR1 is SGHVS, CDR2 FQNEAQ. The CDR3 extends over 16 amino acids. The CDR3 nucleotides read TGTGTCAGCAGCTTAGCTGAGGGGGGGAATGGCGGGGAGCAGTACTTC. Its protein is CVSSLAEGGNGGEQYF.

The V call is TRBV9, the J call TRBJ1-2; 7 bases match TRBD1. V gave up 4 bases and J gave up 7 bases; unmatched junction bases: 7. The CDR3 covers 13 residues. CDR1 is SGDLS, CDR2 YYNGEE, per germline. Written as DNA, the CDR3 is TGTGCCAGCAGCACCACAGGGGCGGGTGGCTACACCTTC. It yields the protein CASSTTGAGGYTF. The full variable domain, rest sourced from reference TRBV9 and TRBJ1-2, is DSGVTQTPKHLITATGQRVTLRCSPRSGDLSVYWYQQSLDQGLQFLIQYYNGEERAKGNILERFSAQQFPDLHSELNLSSLELGDSALYFCASSTTGAGGYTFGSGTRLTVV.